This TCR beta chain was sequenced during a study of blood T cell repertoires in COVID-19 (dated by TCRdb to 2019 to 2021). For context, the study as a whole: Collaborator samples came from the United States, Italy and Spain and covered acute and convalescent phases of COVID-19. The prospective study material was composed of cDNA or gDNA derived from T cells, B-cell-depleted T cells, or PBMCs. Deeply sampled blood TCRbeta repertoires from subjects exposed to, actively infected with, or recovered from COVID-19 were included in the dataset. The repertoires were released in a freely available public database intended as a resource for research on the immune response to SARS-CoV-2. The samples were drawn from two sources: the first 160 participants of the ongoing ImmuneRACE study, and fewer than 1,500 subjects contributed by 6 global collaborators. The sample metadata nearly always contained a de-identified subject ID, COVID-19 status, age in years and sex. Where HLA class I and class II types were available, the types were taken from metadata supplied by the sample provider, not from assay-based typing. What the research found in general, with its limitations: The amount of clinical and demographic metadata varied by source and participant and was provided uncurated.

The immunoSEQ Assay, a bias-controlled multiplex PCR, was used to amplify TCRbeta CDR3 regions from genomic DNA. In the paper's pipeline: The number of nucleated cells in each sample was estimated by amplification of reference gene primers within the assay. To quantify the absolute abundance of each unique TCRbeta CDR3 rearrangement, sequence reads were collapsed and filtered. For each sample, productive Simpson clonality was calculated as the square root of Simpson's diversity index over productive rearrangements. TCRdb retrieved this table from immuneACCESS and kept in-frame rearrangements only. Not all clones are present; in checked studies, unresolved V genes account for under half, and no reason is known for the remainder. The V and J calls and the clone size are those of that table, but D and trimming were determined from the DNA. The sample includes under 450,000 clones, with about four fifths observed a single time. The ten largest clones represent 0.85% to 1.2% of the sample.

V is reduced by 0 bases and J by 7 bases, leaving a spacing of 15 bases between them. From its cysteine to its phenylalanine, the CDR3 spans 15 amino acids. The kept DNA is CDR3 alone, 45 bases in frame from the first base. According to the germline V gene (reference sequence), CDR1 reads LGHDT and CDR2 reads YNNKEL. On this clone itself: Its antigen specificity is not known. The record has no base qualities; no much larger clone is one base away.

Whole blood was collected in K2EDTA tubes by collaborating institutions according to the institutions' own protocols. Collaborator samples were shipped for TCRbeta analysis as frozen whole blood, isolated PBMCs, or DNA extracted from either sample type. The sample taken for sequencing was peripheral blood. The rearranged chain carries TRBV3-1 (or the pseudogene TRBV3-2) and TRBJ1-2; the D gene cannot be resolved reliably. The source is a human donor with acute or convalescent COVID-19. The donor label of this sample is uncertain. This receptor has the CDR3 CASSQDRPGWGGYTF. The DNA sequence follows: TGTGCCAGCAGCCAAGATCGACCGGGATGGGGTGGCTACACCTTC.